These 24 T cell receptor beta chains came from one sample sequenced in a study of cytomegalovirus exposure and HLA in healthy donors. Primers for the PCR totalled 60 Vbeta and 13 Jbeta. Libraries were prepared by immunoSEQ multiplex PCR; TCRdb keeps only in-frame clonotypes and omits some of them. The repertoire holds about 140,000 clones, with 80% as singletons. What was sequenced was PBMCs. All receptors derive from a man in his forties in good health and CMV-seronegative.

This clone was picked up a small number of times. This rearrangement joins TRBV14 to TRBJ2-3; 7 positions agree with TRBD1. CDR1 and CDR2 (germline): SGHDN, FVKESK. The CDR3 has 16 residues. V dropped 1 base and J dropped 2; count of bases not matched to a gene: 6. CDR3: CASSQVQGVVTDTQYF. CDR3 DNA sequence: TGTGCCAGCAGCCAAGTGCAGGGGGTGGTCACAGATACGCAGTATTTT. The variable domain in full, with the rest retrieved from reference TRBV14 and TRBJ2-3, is EAGVTQFPSHSVIEKGQTVTLRCDPISGHDNLYWYRRVMGKEIKFLLHFVKESKQDESGMPNNRFLAERTGGTYSTLKVQPAELEDSGVYFCASSQVQGVVTDTQYFGPGTRLTVL.

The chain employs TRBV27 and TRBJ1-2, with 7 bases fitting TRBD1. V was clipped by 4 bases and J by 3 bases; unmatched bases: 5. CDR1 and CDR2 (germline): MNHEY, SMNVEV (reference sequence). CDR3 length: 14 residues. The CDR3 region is CASSSWDSHYGYTF. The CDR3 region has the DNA TGTGCCAGCAGTTCCTGGGACAGTCACTATGGCTACACCTTC.

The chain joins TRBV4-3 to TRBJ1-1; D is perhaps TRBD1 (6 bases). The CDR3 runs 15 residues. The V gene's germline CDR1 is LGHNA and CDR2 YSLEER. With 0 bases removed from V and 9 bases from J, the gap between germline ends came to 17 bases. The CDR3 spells CASSQDLRTAKKAFF. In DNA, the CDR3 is TGCGCCAGCAGCCAAGACTTGAGGACAGCAAAAAAAGCTTTCTTT.

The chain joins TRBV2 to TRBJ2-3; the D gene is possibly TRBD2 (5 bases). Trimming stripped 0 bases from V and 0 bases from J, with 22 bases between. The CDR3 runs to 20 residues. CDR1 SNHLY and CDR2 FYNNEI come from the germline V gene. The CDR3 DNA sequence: TGTGCCAGCAGTGAAGCGCTTCAAGTGGTTACTAGAACTAGCACAGATACGCAGTATTTT. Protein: CASSEALQVVTRTSTDTQYF. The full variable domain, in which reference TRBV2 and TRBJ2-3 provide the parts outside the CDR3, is EPEVTQTPSHQVTQMGQEVILRCVPISNHLYFYWYRQILGQKVEFLVSFYNNEISEKSEIFDDQFSVERPDGSNFTLKIRSTKLEDSAMYFCASSEALQVVTRTSTDTQYFGPGTRLTVL.

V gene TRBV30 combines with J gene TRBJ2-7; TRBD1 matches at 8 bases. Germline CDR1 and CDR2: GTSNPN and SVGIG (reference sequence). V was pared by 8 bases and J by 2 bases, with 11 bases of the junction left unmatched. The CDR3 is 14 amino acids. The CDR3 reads CATTSRDRTYEQYF. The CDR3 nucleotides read TGTGCCACCACTTCCCGGGACAGGACCTACGAGCAGTACTTC.

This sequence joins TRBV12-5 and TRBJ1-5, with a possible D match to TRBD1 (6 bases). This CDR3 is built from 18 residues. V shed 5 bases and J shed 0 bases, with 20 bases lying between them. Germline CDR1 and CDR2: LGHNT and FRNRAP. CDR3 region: CASGPASTGSYSNQPQHF. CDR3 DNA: TGTGCTAGTGGTCCGGCTTCGACAGGAAGTTATAGCAATCAGCCCCAGCATTTT.

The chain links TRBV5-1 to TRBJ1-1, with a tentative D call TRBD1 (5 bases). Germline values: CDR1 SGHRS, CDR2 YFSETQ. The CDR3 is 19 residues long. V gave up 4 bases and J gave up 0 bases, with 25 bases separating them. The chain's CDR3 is CASSPNGPGLPRVNTEAFF. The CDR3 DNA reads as TGCGCCAGCAGCCCAAATGGCCCGGGACTCCCGAGGGTGAACACTGAAGCTTTCTTT.

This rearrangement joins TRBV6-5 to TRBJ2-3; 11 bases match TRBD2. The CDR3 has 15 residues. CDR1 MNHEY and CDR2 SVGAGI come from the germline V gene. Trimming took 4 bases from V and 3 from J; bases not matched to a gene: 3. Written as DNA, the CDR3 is TGTGCCAGCAGTTTAGCGGGGGGGCCAACAGATACGCAGTATTTT. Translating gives CASSLAGGPTDTQYF.

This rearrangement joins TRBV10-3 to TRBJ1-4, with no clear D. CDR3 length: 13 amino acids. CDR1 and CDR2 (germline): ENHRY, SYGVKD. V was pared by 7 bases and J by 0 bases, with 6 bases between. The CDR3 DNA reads TGTGCCATCACTGCGGCAACTAATGAAAAACTGTTTTTT. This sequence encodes CAITAATNEKLFF.

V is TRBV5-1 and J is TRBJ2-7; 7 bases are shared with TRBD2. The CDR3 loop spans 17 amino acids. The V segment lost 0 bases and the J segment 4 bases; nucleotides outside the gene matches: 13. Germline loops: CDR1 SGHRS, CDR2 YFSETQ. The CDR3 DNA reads TGCGCCAGCAGCTTGGACCCCTTGGGGGGGTTGCTGTACGAGCAGTACTTC. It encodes CASSLDPLGGLLYEQYF.

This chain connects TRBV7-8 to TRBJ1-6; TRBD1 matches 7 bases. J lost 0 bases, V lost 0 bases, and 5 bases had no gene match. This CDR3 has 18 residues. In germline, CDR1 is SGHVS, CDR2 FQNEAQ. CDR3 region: CASSLALDRSSYNSPLHF. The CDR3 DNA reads TGTGCCAGCAGCTTAGCGCTGGACAGGAGCTCCTATAATTCACCCCTCCACTTT.

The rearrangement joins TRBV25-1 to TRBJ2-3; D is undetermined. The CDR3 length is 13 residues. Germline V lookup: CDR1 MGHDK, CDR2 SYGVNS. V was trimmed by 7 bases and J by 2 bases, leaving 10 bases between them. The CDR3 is CASTRLITDTQYF. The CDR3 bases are TGTGCCAGCACAAGACTCATCACAGATACGCAGTATTTT.

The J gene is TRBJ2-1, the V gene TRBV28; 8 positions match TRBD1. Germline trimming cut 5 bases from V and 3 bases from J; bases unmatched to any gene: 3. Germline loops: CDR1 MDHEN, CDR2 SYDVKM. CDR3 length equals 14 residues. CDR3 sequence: CASSQQGGYNEQFF. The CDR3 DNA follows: TGTGCCAGCAGTCAACAGGGGGGCTACAATGAGCAGTTCTTC.

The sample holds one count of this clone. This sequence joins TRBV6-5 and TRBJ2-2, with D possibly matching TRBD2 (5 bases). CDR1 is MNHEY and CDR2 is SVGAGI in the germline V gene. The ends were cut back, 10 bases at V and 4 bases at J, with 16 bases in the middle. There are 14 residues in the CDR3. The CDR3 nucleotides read TGTGCCACAGAGCGCGGAGGACTCACCGGGGAGCTGTTTTTT. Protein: CATERGGLTGELFF.

The chain's CDR3 is CASSLVDRGHTEAFF. DNA of the CDR3: TGTGCCAGCAGCTTAGTAGACAGGGGGCATACTGAAGCTTTCTTT. V gene TRBV11-2 combines with J gene TRBJ1-1; 10 nucleotides line up with TRBD1. The CDR3 spans 15 residues. The trim removed 1 base at V and 5 bases at J, leaving 4 bases unmatched. From germline, CDR1 is SGHAT and CDR2 FQNNGV.

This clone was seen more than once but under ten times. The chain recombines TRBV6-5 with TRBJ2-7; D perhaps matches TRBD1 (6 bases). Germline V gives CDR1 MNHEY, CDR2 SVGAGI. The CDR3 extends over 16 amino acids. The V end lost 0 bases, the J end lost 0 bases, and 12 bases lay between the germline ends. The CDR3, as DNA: TGTGCCAGCAGTTACTCGTGGGACACCCTCTCCTACGAGCAGTACTTC. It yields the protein CASSYSWDTLSYEQYF.

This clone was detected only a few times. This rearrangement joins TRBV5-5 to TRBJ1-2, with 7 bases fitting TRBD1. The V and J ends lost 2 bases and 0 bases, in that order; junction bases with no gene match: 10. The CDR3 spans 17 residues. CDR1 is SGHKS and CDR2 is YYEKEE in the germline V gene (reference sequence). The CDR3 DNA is TGTGCCAGCAGCTTTTATAACAGGGGCATTTCTAACTATGGCTACACCTTC. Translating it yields CASSFYNRGISNYGYTF.

The CDR3 here is CASSSTGVEHYSTDTQYF. DNA for the CDR3: TGTGCCAGCAGCTCGACAGGGGTAGAACACTATAGCACAGATACGCAGTATTTT. The chain links TRBV5-4 to TRBJ2-3; TRBD1 agrees at 8 bases. Germline V gene lookup returns CDR1 SGHNT and CDR2 YYREEE (reference sequence). V dropped 3 bases and J dropped 0; count of bases not matched to a gene: 12. CDR3 length equals 18 residues.

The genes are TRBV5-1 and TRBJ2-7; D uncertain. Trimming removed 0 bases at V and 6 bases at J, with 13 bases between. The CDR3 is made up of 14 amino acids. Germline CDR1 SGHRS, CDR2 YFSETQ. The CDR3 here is CASSLDQPRREQYF. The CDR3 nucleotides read TGCGCCAGCAGCTTGGATCAGCCGCGGCGCGAGCAGTACTTC.

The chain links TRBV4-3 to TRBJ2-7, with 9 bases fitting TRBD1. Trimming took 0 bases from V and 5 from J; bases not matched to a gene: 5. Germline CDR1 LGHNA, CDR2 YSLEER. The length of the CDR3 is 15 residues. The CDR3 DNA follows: TGCGCCAGCAGCCAAGATAGACAGGGGGATAACGAGCAGTACTTC. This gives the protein CASSQDRQGDNEQYF.

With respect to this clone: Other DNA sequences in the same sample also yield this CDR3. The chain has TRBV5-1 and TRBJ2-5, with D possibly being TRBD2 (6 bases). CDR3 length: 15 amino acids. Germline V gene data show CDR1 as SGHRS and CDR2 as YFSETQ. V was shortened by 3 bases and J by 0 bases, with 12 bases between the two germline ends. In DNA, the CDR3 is TGCGCCAGCAGCTCGCCCCGGGACTACCAAGAGACCCAGTACTTC. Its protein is CASSSPRDYQETQYF.

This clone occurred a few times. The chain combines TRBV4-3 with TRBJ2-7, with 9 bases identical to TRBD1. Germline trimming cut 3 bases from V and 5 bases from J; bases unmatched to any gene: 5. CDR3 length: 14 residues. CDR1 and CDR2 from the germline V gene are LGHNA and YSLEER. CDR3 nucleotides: TGCGCCAGCAGCCAGGAACAGGGGGCCCACGAGCAGTACTTC. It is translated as CASSQEQGAHEQYF.

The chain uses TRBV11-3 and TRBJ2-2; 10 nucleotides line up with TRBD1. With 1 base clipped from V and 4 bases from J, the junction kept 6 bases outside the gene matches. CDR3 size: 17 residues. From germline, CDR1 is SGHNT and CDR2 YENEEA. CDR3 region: CASSLVAGTGVTGELFF. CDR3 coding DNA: TGTGCCAGCAGCTTAGTTGCCGGGACAGGGGTCACCGGGGAGCTGTTTTTT.

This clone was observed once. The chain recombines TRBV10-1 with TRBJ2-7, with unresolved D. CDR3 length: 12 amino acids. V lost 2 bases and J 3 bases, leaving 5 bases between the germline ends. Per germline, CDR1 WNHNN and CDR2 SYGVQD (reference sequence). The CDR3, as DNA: TGCGCCAGCAGTGAGAACGGCTACGAGCAGTACTTC. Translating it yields CASSENGYEQYF.